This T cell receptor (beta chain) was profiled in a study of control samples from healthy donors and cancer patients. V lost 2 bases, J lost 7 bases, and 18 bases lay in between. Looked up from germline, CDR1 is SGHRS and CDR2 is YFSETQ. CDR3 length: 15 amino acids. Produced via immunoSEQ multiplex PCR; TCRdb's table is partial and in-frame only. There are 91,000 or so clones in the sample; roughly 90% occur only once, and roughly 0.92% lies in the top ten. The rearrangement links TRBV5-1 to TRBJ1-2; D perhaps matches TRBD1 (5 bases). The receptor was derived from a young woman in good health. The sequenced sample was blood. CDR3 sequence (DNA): TGCGCCAGCAGCTTAAAGGAGGGACGCCAAATTGGCTACACCTTC. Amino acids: CASSLKEGRQIGYTF.